A single sample is the source of the 29 T cell receptor beta chains below, sequenced in a study of TIL therapy for anti-PD-1-resistant metastatic lung cancer. Sequencing used immunoSEQ v3. Sequencing used immunoSEQ multiplex PCR; TCRdb keeps in-frame clones, though not all of them. The sample holds 18,000 or so clones, around four fifths seen once. Specified time point: pre-treatment sample, taken before nivolumab and TIL therapy. The specimen was blood, collected at baseline. The receptors here all came from a person between 25 and 79 years old with non-small cell lung cancer.

The chain links TRBV11-2 to TRBJ1-3; maybe TRBD1 (5 bases). The CDR3 extends over 15 amino acids. Between the trimmed V and J ends, which lost 6 bases and 0 bases, there was a span of 12 bases. CDR1 SGHAT and CDR2 FQNNGV come from the germline V gene. The CDR3 region is CASREGPISGNTIYF. In nucleotides, the CDR3 is TGTGCCAGCAGGGAGGGACCGATCTCTGGAAACACCATATATTTT.

The sample holds a few counts of this clone. Here the CDR3 reads CATSDRGVTDTQYF. CDR3 in DNA: TGTGCCACATCGGACAGGGGAGTCACAGATACGCAGTATTTT. The rearrangement uses TRBV19 and TRBJ2-3, with 9 positions matching TRBD1. This CDR3 contains 14 residues. The germline gives CDR1 LNHDA, CDR2 SQIVND (reference sequence). V lost 10 bases to trimming and J lost 2 bases; unmatched junction nucleotides: 7.

This clone was detected only once. This chain links TRBV2 with TRBJ2-3; TRBD2 matches at 15 bases. The V gene's germline CDR1 is SNHLY and CDR2 FYNNEI. Unmatched junction bases numbered 14, after V lost 5 bases and J lost 2 bases. CDR3 size: 20 residues. In nucleotides, the CDR3 is TGTGCCAGCAGTTCTTCCGGGACTAGCGGGGGGTCCGGTATCACAGATACGCAGTATTTT. It is translated as CASSSSGTSGGSGITDTQYF. The full variable domain, with the rest looked up from reference TRBV2 and TRBJ2-3, is EPEVTQTPSHQVTQMGQEVILRCVPISNHLYFYWYRQILGQKVEFLVSFYNNEISEKSEIFDDQFSVERPDGSNFTLKIRSTKLEDSAMYFCASSSSGTSGGSGITDTQYFGPGTRLTVL.

The chain carries TRBV29-1 and TRBJ1-1; D possibly corresponds to TRBD1 (5 bases). The CDR3 loop spans 14 amino acids. Trimming pared 6 bases from V and 0 bases from J, leaving 14 bases between. Looked up from germline, CDR1 is SQVTM and CDR2 is ANQGSEA. The CDR3 DNA sequence: TGCAGCGTCCTGACAGAGGGATTGAACACTGAAGCTTTCTTT. This sequence encodes CSVLTEGLNTEAFF.

The chain has TRBV9 and TRBJ2-1, with TRBD1 matching 9 bases. Per the germline V gene, CDR1 is SGDLS and CDR2 is YYNGEE. Unmatched junction bases numbered 3, after V lost 0 bases and J lost 5 bases. The CDR3 is 15 residues long. This chain's CDR3 is CASSVGGTGNNEQFF. The CDR3 region has the DNA TGTGCCAGCAGCGTAGGCGGGACAGGGAACAATGAGCAGTTCTTC. The variable domain in full, completed from reference TRBV9 and TRBJ2-1, reads DSGVTQTPKHLITATGQRVTLRCSPRSGDLSVYWYQQSLDQGLQFLIQYYNGEERAKGNILERFSAQQFPDLHSELNLSSLELGDSALYFCASSVGGTGNNEQFFGPGTRLTVL.

The chain recombines TRBV6-5 with TRBJ1-2, with 9 bases fitting TRBD1. J lost 4 bases, V lost 7 bases, and 10 bases had no gene match. The germline V gene encodes CDR1 MNHEY and CDR2 SVGAGI. CDR3 size: 15 residues. The CDR3 coding sequence is TGTGCCAGCAAGAACACAGGGGGCTATGGCTATGGCTACACCTTC. As protein: CASKNTGGYGYGYTF.

This clone was recorded a few times. The J gene is TRBJ1-1, the V gene TRBV15; possible D gene TRBD1, 6 bases. CDR3 size: 14 residues. CDR1 is LNHNV and CDR2 is YYDKDF in the germline V gene (reference sequence). V shed 5 bases and J shed 4 bases, with 14 bases lying between them. DNA for the CDR3: TGTGCCACCAGCTATAACAGGGTCGGCACTGAAGCTTTCTTT. It yields the protein CATSYNRVGTEAFF.

The chain joins TRBV5-1 to TRBJ2-3, with 11 bases that match TRBD2. The V gene's germline CDR1 is SGHRS and CDR2 YFSETQ. The CDR3 has 17 residues. The V and J ends lost 0 bases and 1 base, in that order; junction bases with no gene match: 4. The chain's CDR3 is CASSLEPTSGGTDTQYF. The DNA of the CDR3 is TGCGCCAGCAGCTTGGAACCGACTAGCGGGGGCACAGATACGCAGTATTTT.

This chain joins TRBV10-3 and TRBJ2-7; 9 bases agree with TRBD1. Trimming removed 6 bases from V and 5 bases from J; junction bases left unmatched: 5. The CDR3 length is 13 residues. CDR1 ENHRY and CDR2 SYGVKD come from the germline V gene. CDR3 protein: CAIRGQGLNEQYF. The CDR3 DNA is TGTGCCATCAGGGGACAGGGTCTCAACGAGCAGTACTTC.

The chain uses TRBV10-2 and TRBJ2-7; the D gene is possibly TRBD2 (5 bases). Trimming took 8 bases from V and 0 from J, leaving 14 bases between them. This CDR3 spans 14 amino acids. Per the germline V gene, CDR1 is WSHSY and CDR2 is SAAADI. The CDR3 coding sequence is TGCGCCAGCTGCCCCGGGGTAGGCTCCTACGAGCAGTACTTC. It encodes CASCPGVGSYEQYF.

The chain is built from TRBV29-1 and TRBJ2-2, with a tentative D call TRBD2 (6 bases). This CDR3 region has 14 residues. V dropped 4 bases and J dropped 0 bases, with 9 bases sitting between them. Looked up from germline, CDR1 is SQVTM and CDR2 is ANQGSEA. CDR3 residues: CSVGGDSNTGELFF. In DNA form, the CDR3 reads TGCAGCGTTGGCGGGGATTCGAACACCGGGGAGCTGTTTTTT.

This sequence joins TRBV4-3 and TRBJ2-1; no firm D call. Germline V CDR1 and CDR2: LGHNA, YSLEER. The CDR3 totals 15 residues. Trimming removed 0 bases from V and 5 bases from J, with 11 bases in between. The DNA for the CDR3 is TGCGCCAGCAGCCAAGATTCCCACTTAGACAATGAGCAGTTCTTC. It encodes CASSQDSHLDNEQFF.

The rearrangement joins TRBV6-5 to TRBJ2-7, with TRBD1 matching over 9 bases. V lost 6 bases to trimming and J lost 6 bases; unmatched junction nucleotides: 3. The CDR3 length is 12 residues. Germline V gene lookup returns CDR1 MNHEY and CDR2 SVGAGI. The CDR3 spells CASRQDRGEQYF. The CDR3 DNA follows: TGTGCCAGCAGGCAGGACAGGGGCGAGCAGTACTTC.

This chain links TRBV19 with TRBJ1-2; perhaps TRBD1 as D (6 bases). Germline CDR1 is LNHDA and CDR2 is SQIVND (reference sequence). V lost 5 bases to trimming and J lost 7 bases, with 17 bases between them. The CDR3 loop spans 14 amino acids. The CDR3 protein is CASSPWQGRGGYTF. The CDR3 nucleotides are TGTGCCAGTAGTCCATGGCAGGGGCGGGGTGGCTACACCTTC.

In this sample, this clone turned up once. This chain connects TRBV4-2 to TRBJ2-1; D not certain. Germline-derived CDR1 and CDR2 are LGHNA and YNFKEQ. The CDR3 extends over 15 amino acids. V was clipped by 2 bases and J by 0 bases, with 8 bases between them. The chain's CDR3 is CASSQTTTSYNEQFF. The DNA of the CDR3 is TGTGCCAGCAGCCAAACTACCACCTCCTACAATGAGCAGTTCTTC.

The rearrangement joins TRBV5-1 to TRBJ1-3; possible D gene TRBD1, 5 bases. Germline CDR1 SGHRS, CDR2 YFSETQ. This CDR3 is 15 amino acids long. V was cut by 3 bases and J by 0 bases, with 10 bases left in between. The DNA of the CDR3 is TGCGCCAGCAGCTCCGACGGACACTCTGGAAACACCATATATTTT. This translates into CASSSDGHSGNTIYF. The whole variable domain, filled in from reference TRBV5-1 and TRBJ1-3, reads KAGVTQTPRYLIKTRGQQVTLSCSPISGHRSVSWYQQTPGQGLQFLFEYFSETQRNKGNFPGRFSGRQFSNSRSEMNVSTLELGDSALYLCASSSDGHSGNTIYFGEGSWLTVV.

In its sample, this clone was seen a few times. This sequence joins TRBV2 and TRBJ1-1, with D unclear. The germline gives CDR1 SNHLY, CDR2 FYNNEI. This CDR3 comprises 11 residues. V gave up 6 bases and J gave up 5 bases, with 7 bases separating them. CDR3 residues: CASRWKTEAFF. The CDR3 nucleotides read TGTGCCAGCAGATGGAAAACTGAAGCTTTCTTT. The full variable domain, in which reference TRBV2 and TRBJ1-1 provide the parts outside the CDR3, is EPEVTQTPSHQVTQMGQEVILRCVPISNHLYFYWYRQILGQKVEFLVSFYNNEISEKSEIFDDQFSVERPDGSNFTLKIRSTKLEDSAMYFCASRWKTEAFFGQGTRLTVV.

V gene TRBV28 combines with J gene TRBJ1-2; D is possibly TRBD1 (5 bases). There are 13 residues in the CDR3. Germline lookup yields CDR1 MDHEN and CDR2 SYDVKM. The germline V and J ends were trimmed by 6 bases and 4 bases, with 12 bases remaining between them. CDR3 in amino acids: CASRAQGRYGYTF. In DNA form, the CDR3 reads TGTGCCAGCAGAGCGCAGGGACGCTATGGCTACACCTTC.

The rearrangement joins TRBV7-2 to TRBJ2-7, with D unclear. V shed 3 bases and J shed 0 bases, with 3 bases lying between them. This CDR3 has 12 residues. Germline V gene sequence: CDR1 SGHTA, CDR2 FQGNSA. The CDR3: CASSFSSYEQYF. DNA of the CDR3: TGTGCCAGCAGCTTCTCCTCCTACGAGCAGTACTTC.

The chain uses TRBV20-1 and TRBJ2-4; D remains unclear. CDR1 and CDR2 (germline): DFQATT, SNEGSKA (reference sequence). V lost 3 bases, J lost 6 bases, and 6 bases lay in between. The CDR3 totals 11 residues. CDR3 DNA sequence: TGCAGTGCTAGGAGACCAAACATTCAGTACTTC. It is translated as CSARRPNIQYF.

The V call is TRBV6-1, the J call TRBJ1-5; D is possibly TRBD1 (6 bases). Trimming took off 8 bases at V and 3 bases at J, with 8 bases between the two ends. CDR1 MNHNS and CDR2 SASEGT come from the germline V gene. The CDR3 length is 12 residues. The CDR3 DNA is TGTGCCAGCTCAGGGGACAATCAGCCCCAGCATTTT. Translating it yields CASSGDNQPQHF.

The chain carries TRBV6-5 and TRBJ1-4, with TRBD1 matching 9 bases. Germline V CDR1 and CDR2: MNHEY, SVGAGI. This CDR3 contains 15 residues. V dropped 5 bases and J dropped 8; count of bases not matched to a gene: 9. This CDR3 reads CASSPYRGRMEKLFF. DNA of the CDR3: TGTGCCAGCAGTCCCTACAGGGGGCGCATGGAAAAACTGTTTTTT.

This clone appeared a few times. V gene TRBV6-5 combines with J gene TRBJ1-2, with D unresolved. V shed 5 bases and J shed 6 bases, with 13 bases lying between them. CDR3 length: 13 amino acids. Germline CDR1 is MNHEY and CDR2 is SVGAGI. The CDR3 sequence is CASSLRGSDGYTF. The CDR3 nucleotides are TGTGCCAGCAGTCTCCGAGGGTCTGATGGCTACACCTTC.

The J gene is TRBJ2-7, the V gene TRBV6-5; D gene uncertain. Germline loops: CDR1 MNHEY, CDR2 SVGAGI. The CDR3 covers 16 residues. The V end was cut by 0 bases, the J end by 2 bases, with 14 bases between. As DNA, the CDR3 is TGTGCCAGCAGTTACTCGAGTAAGCATGCCGCCTACGAGCAGTACTTC. This encodes CASSYSSKHAAYEQYF.

This clone was detected only a few times. This chain uses TRBV19 with TRBJ2-7; TRBD1 agrees at 10 bases. CDR3 length: 13 amino acids. CDR1 is LNHDA, CDR2 SQIVND, per germline (reference sequence). V dropped 6 bases and J dropped 5; count of bases not matched to a gene: 4. For the CDR3, the DNA is TGTGCCAGTAGGGGACAGGGGATCCACGAGCAGTACTTC. It is translated as CASRGQGIHEQYF. Looking up the rest from reference TRBV19 and TRBJ2-7 gives the full variable domain: DGGITQSPKYLFRKEGQNVTLSCEQNLNHDAMYWYRQDPGQGLRLIYYSQIVNDFQKGDIAEGYSVSREKKESFPLTVTSAQKNPTAFYLCASRGQGIHEQYFGPGTRLTVT.

This chain uses TRBV19 with TRBJ2-1; 7 positions agree with TRBD2. The germline V gene has CDR1 LNHDA and CDR2 SQIVND (reference sequence). Unmatched junction bases numbered 2, after V lost 8 bases and J lost 4 bases. This CDR3 comprises 12 residues. The CDR3 nucleotides are TGTGCCAGTCGAGCGGGATACAATGAGCAGTTCTTC. Translation: CASRAGYNEQFF.

The chain links TRBV7-2 to TRBJ1-4; D is uncertain. There are 13 residues in the CDR3. Germline CDR1 SGHTA, CDR2 FQGNSA. V was pared by 0 bases and J by 14 bases, with 13 bases between. The CDR3 loop is CASSLAIYSGLFF. The CDR3, as DNA: TGTGCCAGCAGCTTAGCGATATACTCAGGTCTGTTTTTT.

The genes are TRBV7-9 and TRBJ2-3, with D unresolved. This CDR3 is 12 amino acids long. In germline, CDR1 is SEHNR, CDR2 FQNEAQ (reference sequence). Trimming shortened V by 5 bases and J by 3 bases, and 6 bases separated the two germline ends. CDR3 in amino acids: CASSLKTDTQYF. The CDR3 DNA reads TGTGCCAGCAGCCTCAAAACAGATACGCAGTATTTT.

The chain couples TRBV28 to TRBJ1-6; unclear D gene. The CDR3 totals 14 residues. Germline values: CDR1 MDHEN, CDR2 SYDVKM. V lost 2 bases and J lost 9, with 11 bases in between. The CDR3 nucleotides are TGTGCCAGCAGTTTAGGGTCAGAGTTTTCACCCCTCCACTTT. Translation: CASSLGSEFSPLHF.